This TCR beta chain was found in a study of Graves' ophthalmopathy and Graves' hyperthyroidism. Study conclusions and caveats: Detection in blood was also observed for most expanded thyroid clonotypes above 0.001 frequency.

As the template, RNA transcripts were used to amplify TCR beta CDR3 regions. An initial RT-PCR round employing HTBI primers preceded a second-round multiplex PCR. Each CDR3 protein gets one entry after TCRdb re-called the multiplex PCR reads with MiXCR. Of nearly 400,000 distinct CDR3 sequences detected, 15% to 20% appear once; the ten largest clones hold roughly 1.4%. The CDR3 is made up of 16 amino acids. Looked up from germline, CDR1 is SQVTM and CDR2 is ANQGSEA. Trimming cost V 0 bases and J 0 bases; bases outside gene matches: 7. This clonotype occurred many times. Its antigen remains unknown. This TCR was recovered from a woman aged 18-29 years with Graves' ophthalmopathy. The sequenced material came from peripheral blood. The genes are TRBV29-1 and TRBJ1-1, with 7 bases identical to TRBD1. The CDR3 bases are TGCAGCGTTGAAGATCCGACAGGGTGGATGAACACTGAAGCTTTCTTT. It encodes CSVEDPTGWMNTEAFF. Variable domain in full (rest from reference TRBV29-1 and TRBJ1-1): SAVISQKPSRDICQRGTSLTIQCQVDSQVTMMFWYRQQPGQSLTLIATANQGSEATYESGFVIDKFPISRPNLTFSTLTVSNMSPEDSSIYLCSVEDPTGWMNTEAFFGQGTRLTVV.